This passage covers 20 T cell receptor beta chains from one sample sequenced in a study of T cells in Graves' hyperthyroidism and ophthalmopathy. RNA transcripts were the template for amplifying TCR beta CDR3 regions. During a first-round RT-PCR of the TCR CDR3, the HTBI primer set was used. Each CDR3 protein is one row after TCRdb ran MiXCR on the multiplex PCR reads. The sample comprises around 300,000 distinct CDR3 sequences, about 14% of which are singletons, and just under 25% rests with the top ten. Sequencing was carried out using blood. Every receptor here comes from a woman aged 25-40 years with Graves' hyperthyroidism.

There are many counts of this clonotype. The J gene is TRBJ2-3, the V gene TRBV20-1, with TRBD1 identical over 8 bases. CDR1 and CDR2 from the germline V gene are DFQATT and SNEGSKA (reference sequence). The CDR3 spans 13 residues. J lost 4 bases, V lost 5 bases, and 5 bases had no gene match. The CDR3 is CSASGTGPDTQYF. CDR3 bases: TGCAGTGCTTCCGGGACAGGACCAGATACGCAGTATTTT.

The DNA for the CDR3 is TGTGCCAGCAGTTCGAGAAGCGGGAGGAATTACAATGAGCAGTTCTTC. Amino acid sequence: CASSSRSGRNYNEQFF. The chain links TRBV27 to TRBJ2-1; the match to TRBD2 covers 9 bases. Germline V gene data show CDR1 as MNHEY and CDR2 as SMNVEV (reference sequence). Germline trimming cut 4 bases from V and 4 bases from J; bases unmatched to any gene: 8. The CDR3 length is 16 residues.

This chain uses TRBV18 with TRBJ2-7; tentatively, D is TRBD2 (6 bases). This CDR3 is built from 17 residues. Germline V gives CDR1 KGHSH, CDR2 LQKENI. Trimming left V 3 bases short and J 0 bases short, with 18 bases between. Written as DNA, the CDR3 is TGTGCCAGCTCACCGCTGGGGGAGGTGACGAGCTCCTACGAGCAGTACTTC. Protein: CASSPLGEVTSSYEQYF.

On this clonotype itself: A much larger clone lies a single base off, so this may be a read error. The V gene is TRBV12-3 or TRBV12-4, the J gene TRBJ2-1; D gene unclear. This CDR3 contains 14 residues. The CDR3 DNA reads TGTGCCGGCAGTTTAGCCGCCCCCTACAATGAGCAGTTCTTC. Translated: CAGSLAAPYNEQFF.

This clonotype was seen at least ten times. A read error may be the cause here, since a much bigger clone is one base away. CDR3 nucleotide sequence: TGCGCCAGCAAACCACAGGGCTCAACCAGGGAGCTGTTTTTT. Amino acid sequence: CASKPQGSTRELFF. This chain joins TRBV5-1 and TRBJ2-2; D is possibly TRBD1 (6 bases). Germline loops: CDR1 SGHRS, CDR2 YFSETQ. The CDR3 has 14 amino acids. Deletions cut 6 bases from V and 9 bases from J, with 18 bases between.

In its sample, this clonotype was seen many times. CDR3 protein: CASRRDLRGGYNEQFF. The DNA for the CDR3 is TGTGCCAGCAGGCGAGACCTCAGGGGGGGCTACAATGAGCAGTTCTTC. The chain carries TRBV6-2 or TRBV6-3 and TRBJ2-1; D is perhaps TRBD1 or TRBD2 (7 bases each). V lost 6 bases and J lost 3, with 18 bases in between. The length of the CDR3 is 16 residues. Germline assignment: CDR1 MNHEY and CDR2 SVGEGT.

This clonotype appeared many times. This rearrangement joins TRBV2 to TRBJ1-3; the D is unclear. The germline V gene has CDR1 SNHLY and CDR2 FYNNEI. V lost 4 bases to trimming and J lost 2 bases, with 6 bases between them. This CDR3 has 13 residues. The CDR3 reads CASSGVPGNTIYF. DNA of the CDR3: TGTGCCAGCAGTGGGGTGCCTGGAAACACCATATATTTT.

Only a few counts were recorded for this clonotype. The rearrangement uses TRBV20-1 and TRBJ2-5, with 15 positions matching TRBD2. The CDR3 totals 18 residues. With 3 bases clipped from V and 6 bases from J, the junction kept 14 bases outside the gene matches. Germline V CDR1 and CDR2: DFQATT, SNEGSKA (reference sequence). CDR3 in DNA: TGCAGTGCTAGGCCCGGACTAGCGGGAGGGCCGGGCCCAAAGACCCAGTACTTC. It codes for CSARPGLAGGPGPKTQYF.

There are many counts of this clonotype. The chain couples TRBV10-1 to TRBJ2-5; 7 nucleotides line up with TRBD2. The V segment lost 8 bases and the J segment 13 bases; nucleotides outside the gene matches: 16. This CDR3 is built from 13 residues. Germline V gene sequence: CDR1 WNHNN, CDR2 SYGVQD (reference sequence). The CDR3 loop is CASGADGTTPLYF. DNA of the CDR3: TGCGCCAGCGGCGCGGACGGGACTACCCCCCTGTACTTC.

This clonotype was counted ten times or more. This sequence joins TRBV29-1 and TRBJ1-1; D not resolved. Germline-derived CDR1 and CDR2 are SQVTM and ANQGSEA. V lost 2 bases, J lost 3 bases, and 4 bases lay in between. The CDR3 runs 11 residues. DNA for the CDR3: TGCAGCGTTGAATGGGACACTGAAGCTTTCTTT. This codes for CSVEWDTEAFF.

The rearrangement links TRBV19 to TRBJ2-7; D is possibly TRBD2 (6 bases). Deletions cut 4 bases from V and 1 base from J, with 11 bases between. Germline V lookup: CDR1 LNHDA, CDR2 SQIVND (reference sequence). The CDR3 is 14 amino acids. As DNA, the CDR3 is TGTGCCAGTAGTAGCACCCGGGGGTCCTACGAGCAGTACTTC. This encodes CASSSTRGSYEQYF.

The V and J genes are TRBV5-1 and TRBJ2-1; D not resolved. The germline V gene encodes CDR1 SGHRS and CDR2 YFSETQ. The CDR3 runs to 14 residues. Trimming pared 5 bases from V and 6 bases from J, leaving 15 bases between. The CDR3 loop is CASRGLASANEQFF. CDR3 nucleotide sequence: TGCGCCAGCAGAGGTTTAGCTTCGGCCAATGAGCAGTTCTTC.

This chain links TRBV20-1 with TRBJ1-3, with D tentatively TRBD1 (5 bases). The CDR3 sequence is 15 residues long. The ends were cut back, 0 bases at V and 2 bases at J, with 11 bases in the middle. Germline V gene lookup returns CDR1 DFQATT and CDR2 SNEGSKA (reference sequence). CDR3 DNA sequence: TGCAGTGCTAGAGATCCAGGGCGCCCTGGAAACACCATATATTTT. Protein product: CSARDPGRPGNTIYF.

This clonotype was seen repeatedly, ten times or more. This chain links TRBV11-2 with TRBJ1-1; TRBD1 might be the D (5 bases). The ends were cut back, 6 bases at V and 6 bases at J, with 8 bases in the middle. Germline assignment: CDR1 SGHAT and CDR2 FQNNGV. This CDR3 spans 11 amino acids. The chain's CDR3 is CASREGAEAFF. CDR3 coding DNA: TGTGCCAGCAGAGAAGGGGCTGAAGCTTTCTTT.

There are many counts of this clonotype. The chain employs TRBV12-3 or TRBV12-4 and TRBJ2-5; the D is unclear. This CDR3 has 14 amino acids. V was shortened by 4 bases and J by 3 bases, with 12 bases between the two germline ends. The CDR3 region is CASSSRVAEETQYF. The CDR3 DNA follows: TGTGCCAGCAGTTCGCGCGTGGCGGAAGAGACCCAGTACTTC.

J is TRBJ2-1 and V is TRBV7-2; unclear D gene. The ends were cut back, 5 bases at V and 8 bases at J, with 13 bases in the middle. The CDR3 sequence is 13 residues long. CDR1 is SGHTA, CDR2 FQGNSA, per germline. The CDR3 loop is CASSRDAVDEQFF. The CDR3 bases are TGTGCCAGCAGCCGCGACGCCGTGGATGAGCAGTTCTTC.

In its sample, this clonotype was seen many times. This chain joins TRBV6-1 and TRBJ1-1; D might be TRBD1 (6 bases). This CDR3 is 14 amino acids long. Germline V gives CDR1 MNHNS, CDR2 SASEGT. V was shortened by 6 bases and J by 1 base, with 12 bases between the two germline ends. The CDR3 DNA reads TGTGCCAGCAGGAAGGGGGATACGAACACTGAAGCTTTCTTT. Its protein product is CASRKGDTNTEAFF.

The chain recombines TRBV30 with TRBJ2-1; 12 nucleotides agree with TRBD2. This CDR3 is 16 amino acids long. After removal of 2 bases from V and 6 bases from J, the junction contained 8 bases not matched to a gene. Germline V gene data show CDR1 as GTSNPN and CDR2 as SVGIG (reference sequence). The CDR3 bases are TGTGCCTGGAGTCCACGAGCTAGCGGGAGGGGCAATGAGCAGTTCTTC. Its protein product is CAWSPRASGRGNEQFF.

As concerns this clonotype: Possible read error: a much larger clone is one base away. The chain combines TRBV29-1 with TRBJ2-7; 9 nucleotides match TRBD1. The length of the CDR3 is 16 residues. Germline loops: CDR1 SQVTM, CDR2 ANQGSEA. This CDR3 is CSVQDLRGQGGYEQYF. The CDR3 bases are TGCAGCGTTCAAGATCTTAGGGGACAGGGCGGCTACGAGCAGTACTTC.

This clonotype appeared a few times. The chain uses TRBV4-2 and TRBJ2-7; 7 bases are shared with TRBD1. The ends lost 1 base at V and 4 bases at J; junction bases unmatched: 4. CDR3 size: 14 residues. The germline V gene has CDR1 LGHNA and CDR2 YNFKEQ. The CDR3 loop is CASSQAGTVYEQYF. The DNA of the CDR3 is TGTGCCAGCAGCCAAGCCGGGACAGTATACGAGCAGTACTTC.